This T cell receptor (beta chain) was retrieved from a study of memory CD4+ T cells and cytomegalovirus serostatus. Study-level information: Healthy Belgian adult donors included about nine CMV-positive and about two dozen CMV-negative people.

Overall study findings and caveats: Each of approximately 69 CMV-associated TCRbeta sequences occurred in one to five individuals.

Original processing notes: Out-of-frame sequences were removed, leaving some 2 million distinct TCRbeta sequences. Generated by immunoSEQ multiplex PCR, the TCRdb table keeps only in-frame clones and is missing some. V and J calls plus clone size are reproduced from that table; the DNA served to infer D and trimming. The profile covers tens of thousands of clones, with about four fifths appearing a single time and approximately 0.79% taken by the ten largest. For this clone: Its antigen is not identified.

The sort gate was single viable CD3+CD4+CD8-CD45RO+ cells for memory CD4+ T cells. Serostatus was set by detecting CMV pp150, pp28, p38, p52 IgG. The J segment lost 8 bases and the V segment lost 5 bases, leaving 20 bases of the junction unmatched. CDR3 length: 17 amino acids. Germline assignment: CDR1 MDHEN and CDR2 SYDVKM. The TCR originated in an adult in good health and CMV-seronegative. Material for sequencing was memory CD4+ T cells from blood. This sequence joins TRBV28 and TRBJ1-2; the match to TRBD1 covers 7 bases. Here the CDR3 reads CASSTIGGGQSIWGYTF. CDR3 nucleotides: TGTGCCAGCAGTACCATCGGAGGGGGACAGTCAATATGGGGCTACACCTTC.